The 22 T cell receptor beta chains given below trace back to one sample, sequenced in a study of cytomegalovirus exposure and HLA in healthy donors. The PCR used 60 Vbeta and 13 Jbeta primers. Clones were read by immunoSEQ multiplex PCR, and TCRdb kept only the in-frame ones, dropping some. The data show about 200,000 clones, roughly 74% seen once. The sample comprised PBMCs. The receptors derive from a woman under 40 in good health and CMV-seronegative.

This chain joins TRBV19 and TRBJ2-7; D is unclear. The CDR3 extends over 13 amino acids. Germline CDR1 reads LNHDA; CDR2 reads SQIVND (reference sequence). V lost 6 bases, J lost 2 bases, and 11 bases lay in between. The CDR3 is CASSPELTYEQYF. CDR3 sequence (DNA): TGTGCCAGTAGCCCGGAACTAACCTACGAGCAGTACTTC.

The chain uses TRBV19 and TRBJ2-7; 10 bases match TRBD2. Germline-derived CDR1 and CDR2 are LNHDA and SQIVND (reference sequence). The V segment lost 6 bases and the J segment 2 bases; nucleotides outside the gene matches: 7. The CDR3 spans 15 residues. The CDR3 DNA sequence: TGTGCCAGTAGCGTCACTAGCGGGAACCCCTACGAGCAGTACTTC. It codes for CASSVTSGNPYEQYF.

This chain uses TRBV5-1 with TRBJ1-1; 7 bases line up with TRBD1. V shed 4 bases and J 3 bases; nucleotides not matched to a gene: 9. Germline V gives CDR1 SGHRS, CDR2 YFSETQ. This CDR3 is 15 amino acids long. The CDR3 DNA follows: TGCGCCAGCAGCGAAAATACAGGGGTGGACACTGAAGCTTTCTTT. This encodes CASSENTGVDTEAFF.

This clone was recorded a few times. The CDR3 sequence is CASSADFPSNYGYTF. For the CDR3, the DNA is TGCGCCAGCAGCGCCGACTTTCCGTCTAACTATGGCTACACCTTC. The chain combines TRBV5-1 with TRBJ1-2; D call uncertain. Trimming took off 4 bases at V and 0 bases at J, with 13 bases between the two ends. The germline V gene encodes CDR1 SGHRS and CDR2 YFSETQ. This CDR3 comprises 15 residues.

The chain combines TRBV10-2 with TRBJ1-5; the match to TRBD1 covers 12 bases. With V trimmed by 9 bases and J by 2 bases, 11 bases remained unmatched. Germline V lookup: CDR1 WSHSY, CDR2 SAAADI. The CDR3 is made up of 17 amino acids. CDR3 sequence: CASAGTGGAGGNQPQHF. The DNA of the CDR3 is TGCGCCAGTGCCGGGACAGGGGGCGCAGGAGGCAATCAGCCCCAGCATTTT.

The chain has TRBV30 and TRBJ2-1; 15 bases match TRBD2. The CDR3 spans 15 residues. V lost 4 bases to trimming and J lost 8 bases; unmatched junction nucleotides: 6. Germline V CDR1 and CDR2: GTSNPN, SVGIG (reference sequence). CDR3 in amino acids: CAWIRTSGRADEQFF. The CDR3 region has the DNA TGTGCCTGGATCAGGACTAGCGGGAGGGCCGATGAGCAGTTCTTC.

The V call is TRBV6-1, the J call TRBJ2-7; a weak D match, TRBD1 (6 bases). The CDR3 has 14 residues. The germline gives CDR1 MNHNS, CDR2 SASEGT. V was trimmed by 6 bases and J by 3 bases, leaving 15 bases between them. CDR3 in DNA: TGTGCCAGCAGCCCGGGACACGTGGGCTACGAGCAGTACTTC. It translates to CASSPGHVGYEQYF.

This clone was seen only once. The chain is built from TRBV5-1 and TRBJ1-2; 7 positions agree with TRBD1. The CDR3 has 17 residues. Germline V CDR1 and CDR2: SGHRS, YFSETQ. The V gene end was trimmed by 0 bases and the J gene end by 0 bases; junction bases not matched to a gene: 8. CDR3 protein: CASSLGQGEDSNYGYTF. The CDR3 bases are TGCGCCAGCAGCTTGGGGCAGGGGGAAGATTCTAACTATGGCTACACCTTC.

The chain uses TRBV7-2 and TRBJ1-6; 7 bases match TRBD1. Per germline, CDR1 SGHTA and CDR2 FQGNSA. The J segment lost 7 bases and the V segment lost 2 bases, leaving 8 bases of the junction unmatched. This CDR3 spans 16 amino acids. As DNA, the CDR3 is TGTGCCAGCAGCTTAAATGGGGGGACAGCCAATTCACCCCTCCACTTT. Translated, it gives CASSLNGGTANSPLHF. The complete variable domain, with remaining parts taken from reference TRBV7-2 and TRBJ1-6, reads GAGVSQSPSNKVTEKGKDVELRCDPISGHTALYWYRQSLGQGLEFLIYFQGNSAPDKSGLPSDRFSAERTGGSVSTLTIQRTQQEDSAVYLCASSLNGGTANSPLHFGNGTRLTVT.

The chain uses TRBV7-6 and TRBJ2-7, with 12 bases fitting TRBD2. This CDR3 is built from 17 residues. Germline CDR1 SGHVS, CDR2 FNYEAQ. V was pared by 0 bases and J by 0 bases, with 3 bases of the junction left unmatched. The chain's CDR3 is CASSLALGLAGSYEQYF. DNA of the CDR3: TGTGCCAGCAGCTTAGCGCTGGGACTAGCGGGCTCCTACGAGCAGTACTTC.

This clone came up a few times. The chain is built from TRBV19 and TRBJ2-1; 14 bases map to TRBD2. CDR3 length equals 15 residues. CDR1 and CDR2 from the germline V gene are LNHDA and SQIVND (reference sequence). V lost 5 bases to trimming and J lost 7 bases; unmatched junction nucleotides: 4. CDR3 sequence: CASSSTSGGVNEQFF. The CDR3, as DNA: TGTGCCAGTAGTTCGACTAGCGGGGGGGTAAATGAGCAGTTCTTC.

Regarding this clone: At one boundary the junction diverges from the germline segment, which might be a read error. This sequence joins TRBV15 and TRBJ2-7, with 9 bases identical to TRBD1. The CDR3 has 12 residues. The germline V gene has CDR1 LNHNV and CDR2 YYDKDF (reference sequence). This CDR3 reads CATSRDGTGYIF. The CDR3 DNA follows: TGTGCCACCAGCAGAGATGGGACAGGGTACATCTTC.

The chain uses TRBV4-3 and TRBJ2-6, with D maybe TRBD1 (6 bases). From germline, CDR1 is LGHNA and CDR2 YSLEER. This CDR3 contains 19 residues. Trimming left V 0 bases short and J 0 bases short, with 15 bases between. CDR3 DNA: TGCGCCAGCAGCCAAGAAACCTGGACAGACTACTCTGGGGCCAACGTCCTGACTTTC. Its translation: CASSQETWTDYSGANVLTF.

This clone has a handful of counts. This chain connects TRBV19 to TRBJ2-3; D is possibly TRBD2 (6 bases). Per germline, CDR1 LNHDA and CDR2 SQIVND (reference sequence). Trimming cost V 5 bases and J 1 base, with 19 bases left between them. The CDR3 loop spans 17 amino acids. Here the CDR3 DNA reads TGTGCCAGTAGTCAAGGGTCGGTAAGGGAGGGCACAGATACGCAGTATTTT. Translated: CASSQGSVREGTDTQYF.

V gene TRBV6-1 combines with J gene TRBJ1-1, with no clear D. CDR3 size: 15 residues. The V gene lost 7 bases and the J gene lost 3 bases, with 18 bases spanning the gap. Germline CDR1 is MNHNS and CDR2 is SASEGT. The CDR3: CASIHSGPIDTEAFF. CDR3 coding DNA: TGTGCCAGCATACACTCAGGCCCCATCGACACTGAAGCTTTCTTT.

In its sample, this clone was seen once. The rearrangement joins TRBV29-1 to TRBJ2-6; D might be TRBD1 (5 bases). Germline CDR1 SQVTM, CDR2 ANQGSEA. V lost 6 bases and J 4 bases, leaving 16 bases between the germline ends. CDR3 length equals 15 residues. This chain's CDR3 is CSVSKAGFGANVLTF. As DNA, the CDR3 is TGCAGCGTCTCCAAGGCAGGGTTCGGGGCCAACGTCCTGACTTTC.

This chain uses TRBV7-6 with TRBJ1-6; D uncertain. The CDR3 contains 15 residues. CDR1 SGHVS and CDR2 FNYEAQ come from the germline V gene. V lost 8 bases and J 10 bases, leaving 21 bases between the germline ends. The CDR3 spells CASGPLRGIESPLHF. The CDR3 nucleotides read TGTGCCAGCGGCCCTTTACGAGGGATAGAATCACCCCTCCACTTT.

The rearrangement links TRBV11-2 to TRBJ2-5; perhaps TRBD1 as D (6 bases). The CDR3 is made up of 15 amino acids. Per the germline V gene, CDR1 is SGHAT and CDR2 is FQNNGV. Trimming cost V 6 bases and J 2 bases, with 16 bases left between them. The CDR3 nucleotides read TGTGCCAGCAGTCTAACAGGGCGGTCGCAAGAGACCCAGTACTTC. Its translation is CASSLTGRSQETQYF. The full variable domain, completed using reference TRBV11-2 and TRBJ2-5, is EAGVAQSPRYKIIEKRQSVAFWCNPISGHATLYWYQQILGQGPKLLIQFQNNGVVDDSQLPKDRFSAERLKGVDSTLKIQPAKLEDSAVYLCASSLTGRSQETQYFGPGTRLLVL.

V gene TRBV27 combines with J gene TRBJ1-1; D not certain. Trimming shortened V by 6 bases and J by 2 bases, and 13 bases separated the two germline ends. This CDR3 has 14 amino acids. The germline V gene has CDR1 MNHEY and CDR2 SMNVEV (reference sequence). The CDR3 loop reads CASSRSGFNTEAFF. The CDR3 DNA follows: TGTGCCAGCAGCAGATCAGGATTCAACACTGAAGCTTTCTTT.

The chain is built from TRBV19 and TRBJ1-2, with 10 bases fitting TRBD1. The CDR3 consists of 15 residues. Germline V gene data show CDR1 as LNHDA and CDR2 as SQIVND (reference sequence). With 5 bases clipped from V and 6 bases from J, the junction kept 9 bases outside the gene matches. The CDR3 is CASSFGTGEWNGYTF. In DNA form, the CDR3 reads TGTGCCAGTAGTTTTGGGACAGGGGAATGGAATGGCTACACCTTC.

The chain combines TRBV10-3 with TRBJ2-5; D possibly corresponds to TRBD2 (6 bases). This CDR3 region has 13 residues. Trimming stripped 2 bases from V and 5 bases from J, with 9 bases between. The V gene's germline CDR1 is ENHRY and CDR2 SYGVKD. The CDR3 DNA sequence: TGTGCCATCAGTGAGCGACTAGAGGAGACCCAGTACTTC. It specifies CAISERLEETQYF.

The chain employs TRBV6-1 and TRBJ1-1; D may be TRBD1 (5 bases). This CDR3 region has 14 residues. V lost 1 base and J 5 bases, leaving 11 bases between the germline ends. Germline-derived CDR1 and CDR2 are MNHNS and SASEGT. In DNA form, the CDR3 reads TGTGCCAGCAGTGAAGGGGAGGGGATTACTGAAGCTTTCTTT. Residues: CASSEGEGITEAFF.